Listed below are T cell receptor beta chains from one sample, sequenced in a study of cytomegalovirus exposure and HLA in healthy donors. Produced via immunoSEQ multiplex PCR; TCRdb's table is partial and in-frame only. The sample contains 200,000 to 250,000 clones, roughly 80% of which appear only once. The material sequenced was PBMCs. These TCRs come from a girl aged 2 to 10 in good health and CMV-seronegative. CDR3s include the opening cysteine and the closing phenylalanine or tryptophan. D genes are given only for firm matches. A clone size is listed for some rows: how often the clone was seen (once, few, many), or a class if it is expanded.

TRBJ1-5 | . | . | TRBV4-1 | TGCGCCAGCAGCCAACCCGGGGAAGGCAATCAGCCCCAGCATTTT | CASSQPGEGNQPQHF
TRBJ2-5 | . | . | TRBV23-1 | TGCGCCAGCAGTCAATCGACCCTAGCTGAGACCCAGTACTTC | CASSQSTLAETQYF
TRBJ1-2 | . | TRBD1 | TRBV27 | TGTGCCAGCAGCCGGGACAGGGTCTATGGCTACACCTTC | CASSRDRVYGYTF
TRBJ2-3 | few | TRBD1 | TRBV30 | TGTGCCTGGGCCGGGACAGGGAGAGGTTCTAGCACAGATACGCAGTATTTT | CAWAGTGRGSSTDTQYF
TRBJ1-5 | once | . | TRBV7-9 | TGTGCCAGCAGCCCCGGCAATCAGCCCCAGCATTTT | CASSPGNQPQHF
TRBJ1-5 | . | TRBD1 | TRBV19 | TGTGCCAGTAGTTCCCGGGACAGGGGTCATCAGCCCCAGCATTTT | CASSSRDRGHQPQHF
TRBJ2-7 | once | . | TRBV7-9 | TGTGCCAGCAGCCCTCGAGGATTCTCCATCTTCTACGAGCAGTACTTC | CASSPRGFSIFYEQYF
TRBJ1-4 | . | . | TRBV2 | TGTGCCAGCATTGGTCGGAGGGGAAGCAACGCTAATGAAAAACTGTTTTTT | CASIGRRGSNANEKLFF
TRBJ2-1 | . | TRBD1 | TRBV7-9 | TGTGCCAGCAGCAGGCCCCGAGGACAGGGGGGAAGCAATGAGCAGTTCTTC | CASSRPRGQGGSNEQFF
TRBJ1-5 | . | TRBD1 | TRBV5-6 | TGTGCCAGCAGCCGAGACAGGGACGGCGGGCCCCAGCATTTT | CASSRDRDGGPQHF
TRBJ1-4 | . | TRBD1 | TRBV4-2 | TGTGCCAGCAGCCAGGGGACAGGGGCAACTAATGAAAAACTGTTTTTT | CASSQGTGATNEKLFF
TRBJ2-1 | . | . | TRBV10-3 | TGTGCCACGCTCGGGGGTAGCTCCTACAATGAGCAGTTCTTC | CATLGGSSYNEQFF
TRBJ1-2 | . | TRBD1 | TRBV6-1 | TGTGCCGCCGCTCAGGGCAGGGGGCGCAACTATGGCTACACCTTC | CAAAQGRGRNYGYTF
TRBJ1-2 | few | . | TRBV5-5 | TGTGCCAGCAGCTTGGGGCCAGTCTCCTATGGCTACACCTTC | CASSLGPVSYGYTF
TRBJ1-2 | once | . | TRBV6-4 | TGTGCCAGCAGGGGAACAGGGACCTATGGCTACACCTTC | CASRGTGTYGYTF
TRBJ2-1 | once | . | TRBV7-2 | TGTGCCAGCAGCTCCACTTTCCTCGGGGGGCAGCAGTTCTTC | CASSSTFLGGQQFF
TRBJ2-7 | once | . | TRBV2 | TGTGCCAGCAGGGTGAACAGCGAGCAGTACTTC | CASRVNSEQYF
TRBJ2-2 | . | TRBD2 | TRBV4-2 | TGTGCCAGCAGCCAGCAAGGACTAGCGGGAGATACCGGGGAGCTGTTTTTT | CASSQQGLAGDTGELFF
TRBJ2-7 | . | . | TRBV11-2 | TGTGCCAGCAGCTTAGAGAAGCGGGCCTGGAGCTCCTACGAGCAGTACTTC | CASSLEKRAWSSYEQYF
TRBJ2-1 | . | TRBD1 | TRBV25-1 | TGTGCCAGCAGCAACCGCTATATTCGGGACAGGGGTATCAATGAGCAGTTCTTC | CASSNRYIRDRGINEQFF
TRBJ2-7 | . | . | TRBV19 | TGTGCCAGTAGCGCAGGGGGGTTTTACGAGCAGTACTTC | CASSAGGFYEQYF
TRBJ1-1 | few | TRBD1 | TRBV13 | TGTGCCAGCAGCTTGACAGGGCGCGGCACTGAAGCTTTCTTT | CASSLTGRGTEAFF
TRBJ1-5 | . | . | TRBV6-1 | TGTGCCAGCAGTGAAGCGCAGGGTTTAAGCAATCAGCCCCAGCATTTT | CASSEAQGLSNQPQHF
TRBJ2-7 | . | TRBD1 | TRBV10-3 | TGTGCCATCAGTGAGTCGACCCCCTACGACAGGGGGAAAAGCGAGCAGTACTTC | CAISESTPYDRGKSEQYF
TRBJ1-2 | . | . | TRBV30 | TGTGCCTGGAGTGTAGCTTGGCAGGGAAGACGAGAGGGCTACACCTTC | CAWSVAWQGRREGYTF